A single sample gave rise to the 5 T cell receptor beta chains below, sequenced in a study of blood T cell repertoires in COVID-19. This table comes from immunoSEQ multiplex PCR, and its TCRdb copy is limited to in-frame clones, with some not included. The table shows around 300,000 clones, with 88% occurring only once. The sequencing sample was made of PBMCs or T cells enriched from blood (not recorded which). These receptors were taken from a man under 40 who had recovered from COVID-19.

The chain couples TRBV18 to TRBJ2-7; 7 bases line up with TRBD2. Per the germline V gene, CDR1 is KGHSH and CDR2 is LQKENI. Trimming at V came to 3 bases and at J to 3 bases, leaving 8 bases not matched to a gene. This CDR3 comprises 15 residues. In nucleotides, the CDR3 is TGTGCCAGCTCACCCGGTTTGGGGGGGGGCTACGAGCAGTACTTC. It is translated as CASSPGLGGGYEQYF.

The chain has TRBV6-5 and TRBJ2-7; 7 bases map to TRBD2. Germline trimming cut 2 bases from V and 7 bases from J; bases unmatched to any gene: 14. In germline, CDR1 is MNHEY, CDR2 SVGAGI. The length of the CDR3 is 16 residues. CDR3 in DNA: TGTGCCAGCAGTTACCCTGGGCTAGCGGCGTCGTGGGAGCAGTACTTC. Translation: CASSYPGLAASWEQYF.

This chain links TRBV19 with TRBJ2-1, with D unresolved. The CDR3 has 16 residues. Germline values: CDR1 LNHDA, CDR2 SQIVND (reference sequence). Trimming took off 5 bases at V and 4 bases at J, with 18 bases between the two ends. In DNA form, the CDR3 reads TGTGCCAGTAGTCCCACGGCAGGAACTGATTACAATGAGCAGTTCTTC. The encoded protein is CASSPTAGTDYNEQFF.

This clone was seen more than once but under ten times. In DNA, the CDR3 is TGTGCCAGCAGCGCGAGAGGACTAGCGGGCCCCCAAGAGACCCAGTACTTC. It encodes CASSARGLAGPQETQYF. This chain connects TRBV9 to TRBJ2-5; 11 bases map to TRBD2. The CDR3 length is 17 residues. V lost 3 bases and J lost 1; bases outside the gene matches: 8. Germline V lookup: CDR1 SGDLS, CDR2 YYNGEE. The variable domain in full, completed from reference TRBV9 and TRBJ2-5, reads DSGVTQTPKHLITATGQRVTLRCSPRSGDLSVYWYQQSLDQGLQFLIQYYNGEERAKGNILERFSAQQFPDLHSELNLSSLELGDSALYFCASSARGLAGPQETQYFGPGTRLLVL.

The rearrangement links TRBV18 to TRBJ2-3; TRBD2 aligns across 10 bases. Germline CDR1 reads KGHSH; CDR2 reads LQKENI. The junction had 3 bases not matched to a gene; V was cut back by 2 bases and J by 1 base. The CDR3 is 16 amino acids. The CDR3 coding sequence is TGTGCCAGCTCACCAGCCCTAGCGGGGGGCACAGATACGCAGTATTTT. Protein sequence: CASSPALAGGTDTQYF.